Listed here are 20 T cell receptor beta chains from one sample, sequenced in a study of blood T cell repertoires in COVID-19. The protocol was immunoSEQ multiplex PCR, while the TCRdb copy is restricted to in-frame clones and leaves out a portion. There are around 50,000 clones in the sample; approximately 82% occur only once, and approximately 5% lies in the top ten. Sequencing was done on a sample of PBMCs or T cells enriched from blood (not recorded which). The source of these receptors is a woman in her fifties or sixties with acute COVID-19.

This rearrangement joins TRBV6-6 to TRBJ2-1, with TRBD2 matching 12 bases. This CDR3 spans 16 amino acids. Trimming at V came to 5 bases and at J to 8 bases, leaving 10 bases not matched to a gene. Germline CDR1 MNHNY, CDR2 SVGAGI (reference sequence). Here the CDR3 DNA reads TGTGCCAGCAGTCATACTAGCGGGGGGACTCCTTATGAGCAGTTCTTC. Protein: CASSHTSGGTPYEQFF.

The J gene is TRBJ2-2, the V gene TRBV4-1; 8 nucleotides align to TRBD2. With V trimmed by 1 base and J by 1 base, 5 bases remained unmatched. Germline V gene sequence: CDR1 MGHRA, CDR2 YSYEKL. The CDR3 extends over 17 amino acids. The CDR3 sequence: CASSQGGLALNTGELFF. The CDR3 DNA is TGCGCCAGCAGCCAAGGAGGACTAGCTTTGAACACCGGGGAGCTGTTTTTT.

The chain joins TRBV9 to TRBJ1-5; 9 bases are shared with TRBD1. V shed 3 bases and J 7 bases; nucleotides not matched to a gene: 5. Germline lookup yields CDR1 SGDLS and CDR2 YYNGEE. This CDR3 comprises 14 residues. CDR3 region: CASSEGQGKQPQHF. The CDR3 DNA is TGTGCCAGCAGCGAGGGACAGGGTAAACAGCCCCAGCATTTT.

The genes are TRBV7-9 and TRBJ2-1, with 8 bases matching TRBD2. CDR3 length equals 17 residues. The germline gives CDR1 SEHNR, CDR2 FQNEAQ (reference sequence). V lost 2 bases, J lost 2 bases, and 8 bases stayed unmatched. Here the CDR3 reads CASSLTLLAGTYNEQFF. CDR3 coding DNA: TGTGCCAGCAGCTTAACACTTCTAGCGGGTACCTACAATGAGCAGTTCTTC.

This chain links TRBV4-1 with TRBJ2-7; 7 bases match TRBD2. The CDR3 covers 14 residues. V gave up 0 bases and J gave up 3 bases; unmatched junction bases: 2. Germline V gene sequence: CDR1 MGHRA, CDR2 YSYEKL. The CDR3 region is CASSQDGGGYEQYF. DNA for the CDR3: TGCGCCAGCAGCCAAGATGGCGGGGGCTACGAGCAGTACTTC.

The chain recombines TRBV6-5 with TRBJ2-2; TRBD1 matches 7 bases. CDR3 length: 15 amino acids. V lost 2 bases and J lost 4; bases outside the gene matches: 4. In germline, CDR1 is MNHEY, CDR2 SVGAGI. CDR3 DNA sequence: TGTGCCAGCAGTTACGAGACAGGGTTCACCGGGGAGCTGTTTTTT. Translated: CASSYETGFTGELFF.

This clone was detected only a few times. Other DNA sequences in the same sample also yield this CDR3. The chain employs TRBV7-8 and TRBJ1-1, with unresolved D. Looked up from germline, CDR1 is SGHVS and CDR2 is FQNEAQ. CDR3 length: 14 residues. Trimming took 1 base from V and 4 from J, leaving 10 bases between them. The CDR3 sequence is CASSLVPGSTEAFF. The CDR3 nucleotides read TGTGCCAGCAGCTTAGTTCCGGGGAGCACTGAAGCTTTCTTT. Filled out from reference TRBV7-8 and TRBJ1-1, the complete variable domain reads GAGVSQSPRYKVAKRGQDVALRCDPISGHVSLFWYQQALGQGPEFLTYFQNEAQLDKSGLPSDRFFAERPEGSVSTLKIQRTQQEDSAVYLCASSLVPGSTEAFFGQGTRLTVV.

CDR3 DNA sequence: TGCGCCAGCAGTGCGGGACTAGCGGGAGTGGATACGCAGTATTTT. Translating it yields CASSAGLAGVDTQYF. The chain combines TRBV10-1 with TRBJ2-3, with 14 nucleotides matching TRBD2. The J segment lost 6 bases and the V segment lost 4 bases, leaving 3 bases of the junction unmatched. The V gene's germline CDR1 is WNHNN and CDR2 SYGVQD (reference sequence). CDR3 size: 15 residues.

This clone was seen a few times. The chain recombines TRBV4-1 with TRBJ2-1; weak D call: TRBD1 (5 bases). V gave up 4 bases and J gave up 5 bases, with 15 bases separating them. The CDR3 is made up of 15 amino acids. The germline V gene has CDR1 MGHRA and CDR2 YSYEKL. The CDR3 sequence is CASSRTAGYNNEQFF. The DNA of the CDR3 is TGCGCCAGCAGCCGGACCGCAGGGTACAACAATGAGCAGTTCTTC.

This chain joins TRBV5-4 and TRBJ2-3; perhaps TRBD2 as D (6 bases). Deletions cut 2 bases from V and 1 base from J, with 11 bases between. CDR1 is SGHNT and CDR2 is YYREEE in the germline V gene (reference sequence). This CDR3 comprises 15 residues. For the CDR3, the DNA is TGTGCCAGCAGCTTAGAGGCTAGCGGCACAGATACGCAGTATTTT. Protein: CASSLEASGTDTQYF.

The chain has TRBV3-1 (or the pseudogene TRBV3-2) and TRBJ1-5; D might be TRBD1 (6 bases). The CDR3 consists of 15 residues. Trimming removed 2 bases from V and 3 bases from J, with 11 bases in between. The germline CDR1 and CDR2 sequences are LGHDT and YNNKEL (reference sequence). CDR3 residues: CASSQSQGNNQPQHF. The CDR3 DNA reads TGTGCCAGCAGCCAAAGTCAGGGGAACAATCAGCCCCAGCATTTT.

The rearrangement joins TRBV5-1 to TRBJ2-1; the match to TRBD1 covers 8 bases. V lost 1 base to trimming and J lost 9 bases; unmatched junction nucleotides: 9. The CDR3 sequence is 15 residues long. The germline gives CDR1 SGHRS, CDR2 YFSETQ. DNA for the CDR3: TGCGCCAGCAGCTTGTCGGCTACAGGGGGAGGTGAGCAGTTCTTC. This codes for CASSLSATGGGEQFF.

This rearrangement joins TRBV2 to TRBJ2-5; 7 bases are shared with TRBD1. This CDR3 has 15 residues. CDR1 is SNHLY and CDR2 is FYNNEI in the germline V gene. V lost 3 bases, J lost 1 base, and 5 bases stayed unmatched. In nucleotides, the CDR3 is TGTGCCAGCAGTGATCCACAGGGGCCCCAAGAGACCCAGTACTTC. Translating gives CASSDPQGPQETQYF. The whole variable domain, remainder taken from reference TRBV2 and TRBJ2-5, is EPEVTQTPSHQVTQMGQEVILRCVPISNHLYFYWYRQILGQKVEFLVSFYNNEISEKSEIFDDQFSVERPDGSNFTLKIRSTKLEDSAMYFCASSDPQGPQETQYFGPGTRLLVL.

This clone was recorded only once. This rearrangement joins TRBV11-2 to TRBJ2-5; TRBD2 matches at 13 bases. Losses at the gene ends were 5 bases for V and 0 bases for J; bases not matched to a gene: 9. Germline assignment: CDR1 SGHAT and CDR2 FQNNGV. The CDR3 is 18 amino acids. Written as DNA, the CDR3 is TGTGCCAGCAGCCTCGGACTAGCGGGGGCCATGTACCAAGAGACCCAGTACTTC. Encoded protein: CASSLGLAGAMYQETQYF.

This rearrangement joins TRBV18 to TRBJ2-2; 8 bases are shared with TRBD1. With V trimmed by 0 bases and J by 1 base, 4 bases remained unmatched. This CDR3 is 17 amino acids long. The germline V gene encodes CDR1 KGHSH and CDR2 LQKENI. The CDR3 DNA is TGTGCCAGCTCACCACCGGGGGGACAGGTGAACACCGGGGAGCTGTTTTTT. It is translated as CASSPPGGQVNTGELFF.

This clone appeared a few times. This chain links TRBV7-9 with TRBJ1-2; D is unclear. The germline gives CDR1 SEHNR, CDR2 FQNEAQ (reference sequence). Trimming shortened V by 1 base and J by 3 bases, and 9 bases separated the two germline ends. CDR3 size: 14 residues. In nucleotides, the CDR3 is TGTGCCAGCAGCTTAGATACTGATGACTATGGCTACACCTTC. Its translation: CASSLDTDDYGYTF.

The rearrangement joins TRBV4-2 to TRBJ1-1; D is perhaps TRBD1 (6 bases). CDR3 size: 16 residues. Trimming took off 2 bases at V and 7 bases at J, with 20 bases between the two ends. Looked up from germline, CDR1 is LGHNA and CDR2 is YNFKEQ. The CDR3 sequence is CASSQFRDTLAGEAFF. CDR3 sequence (DNA): TGTGCCAGCAGCCAATTCCGGGACACTTTAGCTGGTGAAGCTTTCTTT.

The chain uses TRBV27 and TRBJ1-1, with 8 bases that match TRBD1. Germline assignment: CDR1 MNHEY and CDR2 SMNVEV (reference sequence). V lost 5 bases, J lost 3 bases, and 8 bases stayed unmatched. The CDR3 sequence is 15 residues long. The CDR3 region has the DNA TGTGCCAGCAGTCCATCCGACAGGGGATACACTGAAGCTTTCTTT. Translating it yields CASSPSDRGYTEAFF.

This clone occurred once. In DNA form, the CDR3 reads TGCAGCGTTTCATTCGGTTTTGGAAACACCATATATTTT. It translates to CSVSFGFGNTIYF. The gene calls are TRBV29-1 and TRBJ1-3; D is unclear. This CDR3 is 13 amino acids long. Looked up from germline, CDR1 is SQVTM and CDR2 is ANQGSEA. V lost 5 bases and J lost 3, with 11 bases in between.

The V and J genes are TRBV2 and TRBJ1-2; 9 bases map to TRBD1. Losses at the gene ends were 8 bases for V and 0 bases for J; bases not matched to a gene: 1. The CDR3 runs 13 residues. From germline, CDR1 is SNHLY and CDR2 FYNNEI. This CDR3 reads CASRDRANYGYTF. CDR3 DNA sequence: TGTGCCAGCCGGGACAGGGCTAACTATGGCTACACCTTC.